The present T cell receptor (beta chain) was sequenced within a study of human T cells and chemical hapten exposure (dated by TCRdb to the early 2020s). About the investigation overall: For sensitization, 2% DPC in acetone was applied to a 2 cm by 2 cm area of upper inner arm skin. Libraries were pooled for sequencing, and variation in per-sample TCR yields was attributed mainly to small differences in library volumes within the pool. Alopecia areata with under or over 50% scalp involvement, alopecia totalis and alopecia universalis were represented in the patient cohort, which was mostly female. Patch testing was done on the upper back using Finn chambers containing 0.01% DPC, and results were scored after 6 days according to International Contact Dermatitis Research Group standards. Peripheral blood TCR repertoire changes were tracked in vivo in alopecia patients during primary and secondary sensitization to the hapten diphenylcyclopropenone (DPC). Blood for TCR sequencing was provided by twenty-nine alopecia patients at one to four time points (pre-sensitization, 2, 6 and 24 weeks). Blood samples were taken from patients before sensitization (week 0) and at 2, 6 and about 24 weeks after DPC sensitization. Weekly therapeutic DPC doses were additionally applied to the scalp of patients throughout the approximately 24-week study period.

A note on this clonotype: Its antigen remains undetermined. Base qualities were left out, and no much larger clone turns up one base away.

V and J are truncated by 0 bases and 12 bases respectively, leaving an intervening sequence of 14 bases. Measured from the cysteine to the phenylalanine, the CDR3 is 13 residues long. CDR3 DNA only is kept here, 39 bases in frame from base 1. The CDR1 and CDR2 encoded by the germline V gene are MNHEY and SVGAGI. Beyond this particular receptor, the publication reports: Compared with pre-sensitization or healthy control sets, expanded TCRs formed significantly more large CDR3 similarity clusters, which is consistent with antigen-driven responses. Repeated subsampling changed both the strength of the expansion versus patch-test correlation and the threshold at which that correlation became significant. Patch test score was positively correlated with the number of PT1 expanded TCRs, with significance at thresholds 8, 16 and 32 but not at 4. The number of TCRs above 1 in 1000 frequency did not change with DPC sensitization; there was no evidence of global repertoire structure alterations. All patients had alopecia, a presumed autoimmune disease, so their immune response might differ from that of healthy individuals.

What this sample's time point label stands for: pre-sensitization, week 0. What this sample's treatment or condition label stands for: therapeutic diphenylcyclopropenone sensitization with weekly scalp DPC. Blood at each patch-test visit was drawn before the patch test was applied. To be eligible, patients had to be aged 18 to 70, diagnosed with alopecia and judged suitable for DPC therapy, while pregnant patients were excluded. Total RNA was extracted from unfractionated whole blood collected in Tempus Blood RNA tubes. Receptors were amplified or captured by RACE. The sequencing machine was a NextSeq 500. During library preparation, unique molecular identifiers were attached to individual cDNA molecules so that TCRs could be counted in a quantitative, reproducible way. Each blood RNA sample was used to sequence both TCR alpha and TCR beta chains. As for the authors' bioinformatics: A median of around 100,000 TCRs per sample was observed, with a range of about 23,224 to 750,000. V, J and CDR3 annotation of the TCR reads was carried out using the Decombinator software suite. Every sample was subsampled to the same number of TCRs (28,000) for the PS versus PT1 abundance plots. TCRs were defined as expanded if absent before sensitization and observed at least eight times at the 2-week time point. TCRdb redid the processing of the public reads, applying fastp at Q25 and MiXCR, and retained in-frame beta chains. Each CDR3 protein appears once, grouped with its most common genes and DNA. These V and J calls are TCRdb output, not the study's own analysis. A total of about 74,000 distinct CDR3 sequences appear in this sample, around 15% of them only once. The top ten constitute roughly 4.8% of the sample.

The sample here was whole blood, taken in connection with sensitization to the hapten diphenylcyclopropenone (DPC). This receptor was identified in a woman between 45 and 65 years old with alopecia areata. Some clones in this sample may be carry-over from other donors' samples. The chain uses TRBV6-5 and TRBJ1-1, and TRBD1 may be the D gene, going by 5 matching bases. The CDR3: CASSYSRDGLSFF. The DNA is TGTGCCAGCAGTTACTCCCGGGACGGACTTTCTTTCTTT.